The clone carrying this T cell receptor beta chain was recorded at least ten times. Its antigen is as yet unknown. Researchers prepared the TCRbeta library using unique molecular identifiers, the study reports. TCRdb reprocessed the PCR reads with MiXCR, giving one entry per CDR3 protein. The sample lists 250,000 to 300,000 distinct CDR3 sequences; less than 9.5% were seen once. This specimen belongs to a study of T-cell reconstitution after alpha-beta-depleted transplantation in children. The V end lost 5 bases, the J end lost 0 bases, and 12 bases lay between the germline ends. Germline CDR1 is LNHNV and CDR2 is YYDKDF (reference sequence). The CDR3 extends over 15 amino acids. Study-level points and caveats: By one year post-transplant, T-cell counts and diversity largely arose from T cells that were newly produced. There were reportedly several hundred expanded graft clones from which alpha-beta T cells came about two months after transplant. The high TCRbeta diversity at day 60 in some patients came from surviving recipient T cells and thymic progenitors.

The V gene is TRBV15, the J gene TRBJ2-3; D is unclear. This receptor was taken from a female patient aged 2-9 years who had a stem cell transplant for Fanconi anemia, so the T cells may come from the graft donor. Material: peripheral blood, obtained 360 days after TCRalphabeta/CD19-depleted stem cell transplant. The CDR3 nucleotides are TGTGCCACCAGCTTTAGGCAACCTAGCACAGATACGCAGTATTTT. It specifies CATSFRQPSTDTQYF. Filled out from reference TRBV15 and TRBJ2-3, the complete variable domain reads DAMVIQNPRYQVTQFGKPVTLSCSQTLNHNVMYWYQQKSSQAPKLLFHYYDKDFNNEADTPDNFQSRRPNTSFCFLDIRSPGLGDTAMYLCATSFRQPSTDTQYFGPGTRLTVL.